The entry below gives a single T cell receptor (beta chain) sequence along with its context. This sample stems from a study of blood T cell repertoires in COVID-19. As for the study in general: The study drew acute and convalescent COVID-19 samples from the United States, Italy and Spain.

The method was immunoSEQ multiplex PCR; TCRdb's version includes in-frame clones alone and lacks a portion of them. Of about 240,000 clones listed, around 90% are singletons. CDR3 length equals 15 residues. Germline lookup yields CDR1 MNHEY and CDR2 SVGAGI. Trimming removed 7 bases at V and 0 bases at J, with 13 bases between. Participants were aged roughly 18 to 90 years, lived in under 30 US areas, and enrolled virtually. This clonotype was sampled from a woman in her thirties with acute COVID-19. The specimen sequenced was PBMCs or T cells enriched from blood (not recorded which). The chain uses TRBV6-5 and TRBJ1-3; D not certain. The chain's CDR3 is CASTPTEISGNTIYF. The DNA for the CDR3 is TGTGCCAGCACCCCAACAGAGATCTCTGGAAACACCATATATTTT.